These T cell receptor beta chains were read from a single sample in a study of neurological immune-mediated disorders. Using its own MiXCR run on the 5' RACE reads, TCRdb lists one record per CDR3 protein. The sample has 35,000 to 45,000 distinct CDR3 sequences; 13% to 15% are singletons. The sample consisted of PBMCs. All receptors come from a woman in her 50s with HTLV-1-associated myelopathy (HAM/TSP). CDR3s include the opening cysteine and the closing phenylalanine or tryptophan. A D gene is named only where the DNA matches it firmly. The size field is filled for only some rows; it gives once, few, many or a size class.

clone_size: many; j_call: TRBJ2-3; v_call: TRBV6-5; d_call: -; cdr3_nt: TGTGCCAGCAGTTGGGGATTCGGGGGTAGCACAGATACGCAGTATTTT; cdr3_aa: CASSWGFGGSTDTQYF
clone_size: -; j_call: TRBJ2-1; v_call: TRBV4-2; d_call: TRBD2; cdr3_nt: TGTGCCAGCAGCCTCTCACTAGCGGGGGGCCACAATGAGCAGTTCTTC; cdr3_aa: CASSLSLAGGHNEQFF
clone_size: many; j_call: TRBJ1-1; v_call: TRBV20-1; d_call: -; cdr3_nt: TGCAGTCTGAGGCGGAGCACTGAAGCTTTCTTT; cdr3_aa: CSLRRSTEAFF
clone_size: many; j_call: TRBJ2-3; v_call: TRBV24-1; d_call: -; cdr3_nt: TGTGCCACCAGTGCCCCGGGTGCAGATACGCAGTATTTT; cdr3_aa: CATSAPGADTQYF
clone_size: -; j_call: TRBJ2-7; v_call: TRBV18; d_call: TRBD2; cdr3_nt: TGTGCCAGCTCACCCGGGGGGGGGCCGGGGGCCCCCTACGAGCAGTACTTC; cdr3_aa: CASSPGGGPGAPYEQYF
clone_size: -; j_call: TRBJ2-5; v_call: TRBV6-5; d_call: -; cdr3_nt: TGTGCCAGCAACGGACTCTCCACCCAGTACTTC; cdr3_aa: CASNGLSTQYF
clone_size: many; j_call: TRBJ2-4; v_call: TRBV5-1; d_call: -; cdr3_nt: TGCGCCAGCAGCTTGCTGGCGGGATTGAACATTCAGTACTTC; cdr3_aa: CASSLLAGLNIQYF
clone_size: many; j_call: TRBJ1-4; v_call: TRBV3-1; d_call: -; cdr3_nt: TGTGCCAGCAGCCAAGGTTTTCGTAATGAAAAACTGTTTTTT; cdr3_aa: CASSQGFRNEKLFF
clone_size: -; j_call: TRBJ2-1; v_call: TRBV7-6; d_call: TRBD1; cdr3_nt: TGTGCCAGCAGCTTAACCGGGACAGGGGGCCGTGAGCAGTTCTTC; cdr3_aa: CASSLTGTGGREQFF
clone_size: many; j_call: TRBJ1-2; v_call: TRBV7-8; d_call: TRBD1; cdr3_nt: TGTGCCAGCAGCTTAGCGGGACAGGGAGTCGGTGGCTACACCTTC; cdr3_aa: CASSLAGQGVGGYTF
clone_size: many; j_call: TRBJ2-5; v_call: TRBV20-1; d_call: -; cdr3_nt: TGCAGTGCTCAAATACCGGGAGCTTCACAAGAGACCCAGTACTTC; cdr3_aa: CSAQIPGASQETQYF
clone_size: many; j_call: TRBJ2-3; v_call: TRBV4-2; d_call: -; cdr3_nt: TGTGCCAGCAGCCAAGATCGGCGGAGCACAGATACGCAGTATTTT; cdr3_aa: CASSQDRRSTDTQYF
clone_size: many; j_call: TRBJ1-1; v_call: TRBV20-1; d_call: TRBD1; cdr3_nt: TGCAGTGCTAGAGACCGGGACAGGGGGTTTATCACTGAAGCTTTCTTT; cdr3_aa: CSARDRDRGFITEAFF
clone_size: many; j_call: TRBJ1-2; v_call: TRBV6-2/TRBV6-3; d_call: TRBD1; cdr3_nt: TGTGCCAGCAGTTGGACAGGGGTTTACTATGGCTACACCTTC; cdr3_aa: CASSWTGVYYGYTF
clone_size: many; j_call: TRBJ2-1; v_call: TRBV5-1; d_call: TRBD2; cdr3_nt: TGCGCCAGCTCGCGGGGGGGCGGTTCGTACAATGAGCAGTTCTTC; cdr3_aa: CASSRGGGSYNEQFF
clone_size: many; j_call: TRBJ1-4; v_call: TRBV5-1; d_call: -; cdr3_nt: TGCGCCAGCAGCCCAGTCGGGGGAAATGAAAAACTGTTTTTT; cdr3_aa: CASSPVGGNEKLFF
clone_size: many; j_call: TRBJ2-1; v_call: TRBV7-2; d_call: -; cdr3_nt: TGTGCCAGCACACCCGTGGAGAAGCCATACAATGAGCAGTTCTTC; cdr3_aa: CASTPVEKPYNEQFF
clone_size: many; j_call: TRBJ1-2; v_call: TRBV11-2; d_call: -; cdr3_nt: TGTGCCAGCAGCCTCCTCCAAGGCGCTAACTATGGCTACACCTTC; cdr3_aa: CASSLLQGANYGYTF
clone_size: many; j_call: TRBJ2-1; v_call: TRBV28; d_call: -; cdr3_nt: TGTGCCAGCAGCCCGGTTATGGGGGGGGCCACAAAGCAGTTCTTC; cdr3_aa: CASSPVMGGATKQFF
clone_size: many; j_call: TRBJ2-1; v_call: TRBV28; d_call: TRBD2; cdr3_nt: TGTGCCAGCAGTTTATGGAGCGGGGGGGACCATTTATACAATGAGCAGTTCTTC; cdr3_aa: CASSLWSGGDHLYNEQFF
clone_size: many; j_call: TRBJ1-2; v_call: TRBV25-1; d_call: -; cdr3_nt: TGTGCCAGCAGTGAATATGGGGGGAACTATGGCTACACCTTC; cdr3_aa: CASSEYGGNYGYTF
clone_size: many; j_call: TRBJ1-1; v_call: TRBV20-1; d_call: -; cdr3_nt: TGCAGTGCTAGAGATTTGGCACCTGAAGCTTTCTTT; cdr3_aa: CSARDLAPEAFF
clone_size: many; j_call: TRBJ1-1; v_call: TRBV20-1; d_call: -; cdr3_nt: TGCAGTGCTAGATATCCAGGGATCACTGAAGCTTTCTTT; cdr3_aa: CSARYPGITEAFF
clone_size: -; j_call: TRBJ2-1; v_call: TRBV5-1; d_call: -; cdr3_nt: TGCGCCAGCAGCTTGACACAGAATGATTACAATGAGCAGTTCTTC; cdr3_aa: CASSLTQNDYNEQFF
clone_size: -; j_call: TRBJ1-5; v_call: TRBV9; d_call: TRBD1; cdr3_nt: TGTGCCAGCAGCGTCAGGACAGGTAATCAGCCCCAGCATTTT; cdr3_aa: CASSVRTGNQPQHF
clone_size: -; j_call: TRBJ1-1; v_call: TRBV7-9; d_call: -; cdr3_nt: TGTGCCAGCAGCTTGTCTCAGGACACTGAAGCTTTCTTT; cdr3_aa: CASSLSQDTEAFF
clone_size: many; j_call: TRBJ1-5; v_call: TRBV6-2/TRBV6-3; d_call: -; cdr3_nt: TGTGCCAGCAGCCCCGGGACTCCCGTTAGCAATCAGCCCCAGCATTTT; cdr3_aa: CASSPGTPVSNQPQHF
clone_size: -; j_call: TRBJ1-1; v_call: TRBV11-2; d_call: -; cdr3_nt: TGTGCCAGCAGCTTAGGTGGAGACAGGAACACTGAAGCTTTCTTT; cdr3_aa: CASSLGGDRNTEAFF
clone_size: many; j_call: TRBJ1-4; v_call: TRBV20-1; d_call: TRBD1; cdr3_nt: TGCAGCGGGGTACAGGGGGGCCCTAATGAAAAACTGTTTTTT; cdr3_aa: CSGVQGGPNEKLFF
clone_size: many; j_call: TRBJ2-5; v_call: TRBV10-3; d_call: -; cdr3_nt: TGTGCCATCAGTGAGTCGAGCCGCCCACAAGAGACCCAGTACTTC; cdr3_aa: CAISESSRPQETQYF
clone_size: many; j_call: TRBJ2-5; v_call: TRBV4-2; d_call: -; cdr3_nt: TGTGCCAGCAGCCAAGATATAGGGGGGCGCGGAGAGACCCAGTACTTC; cdr3_aa: CASSQDIGGRGETQYF
clone_size: many; j_call: TRBJ1-5; v_call: TRBV12-3/TRBV12-4; d_call: TRBD1; cdr3_nt: TGTGCCAGCAGCCTGACAGGGGGCAGTCAGCCCCAGCATTTT; cdr3_aa: CASSLTGGSQPQHF
clone_size: many; j_call: TRBJ2-1; v_call: TRBV6-6; d_call: -; cdr3_nt: TGTGCCAGCAGTTACAACAGAAACAATGAGCAGTTCTTC; cdr3_aa: CASSYNRNNEQFF
clone_size: many; j_call: TRBJ1-5; v_call: TRBV12-3/TRBV12-4; d_call: -; cdr3_nt: TGTGCCAGCAGTTTCGGCAGGGGCCGCCTTGGCCTAAATCAGCCCCAGCATTTT; cdr3_aa: CASSFGRGRLGLNQPQHF
clone_size: medium-sized; j_call: TRBJ1-2; v_call: TRBV6-5; d_call: -; cdr3_nt: TGTGCCAGCAGTTACTCCGGCAGGAAGGGCCTCGGAGGCTACACCTTC; cdr3_aa: CASSYSGRKGLGGYTF
clone_size: many; j_call: TRBJ1-3; v_call: TRBV20-1; d_call: -; cdr3_nt: TGCAGTGCTAGTGGTGACCTAAGCCCTGGAAACACCATATATTTT; cdr3_aa: CSASGDLSPGNTIYF
clone_size: few; j_call: TRBJ2-5; v_call: TRBV20-1; d_call: TRBD2; cdr3_nt: TGCAGTGCTAGAGATAGCGGGGGCCAAGAGACCCAGTACTTC; cdr3_aa: CSARDSGGQETQYF
clone_size: many; j_call: TRBJ2-1; v_call: TRBV20-1; d_call: TRBD1; cdr3_nt: TGCAGTGCTAGTCCCCAGGGGGCCTACAATGAGCAGTTCTTC; cdr3_aa: CSASPQGAYNEQFF
clone_size: many; j_call: TRBJ1-2; v_call: TRBV20-1; d_call: -; cdr3_nt: TGCAGTGCTAGAGATCGTACTTGGAATGGCTACACCTTC; cdr3_aa: CSARDRTWNGYTF
clone_size: few; j_call: TRBJ2-7; v_call: TRBV20-1; d_call: -; cdr3_nt: TGCAGTGCTAGGGGGTTCTCCTACGAGCAGTACTTC; cdr3_aa: CSARGFSYEQYF
clone_size: many; j_call: TRBJ2-2; v_call: TRBV15; d_call: -; cdr3_nt: TGTGCCACCAGCAGAGTTCGGGGACACCCGACGAACACCGGGGAGCTGTTTTTT; cdr3_aa: CATSRVRGHPTNTGELFF
clone_size: many; j_call: TRBJ2-2; v_call: TRBV5-1; d_call: TRBD1; cdr3_nt: TGCGCCAGCAGCACAGGACAGGGTGCCACCGGGGAGCTGTTTTTT; cdr3_aa: CASSTGQGATGELFF
clone_size: many; j_call: TRBJ1-5; v_call: TRBV6-5; d_call: -; cdr3_nt: TGTGCCAGCAGGATACCGGGAAATAGGGGCAATCAGCCCCAGCATTTT; cdr3_aa: CASRIPGNRGNQPQHF
clone_size: -; j_call: TRBJ2-1; v_call: TRBV5-1; d_call: TRBD2; cdr3_nt: TGCACCAGCAGCTTTTCTAGCGGGGAGTCCTGCAATGAGCAGTTCTTC; cdr3_aa: CTSSFSSGESCNEQFF
clone_size: many; j_call: TRBJ2-3; v_call: TRBV2; d_call: TRBD1; cdr3_nt: TGTGCCAGCAGTGAAGGGGCCGGGACAGGGGGGAAGGATACGCAGTATTTT; cdr3_aa: CASSEGAGTGGKDTQYF
clone_size: many; j_call: TRBJ2-7; v_call: TRBV20-1; d_call: -; cdr3_nt: TGCAGTGCTAGAGATTTAGCCGGGGCCCCTTGGGAGCAGTACTTC; cdr3_aa: CSARDLAGAPWEQYF
clone_size: few; j_call: TRBJ2-1; v_call: TRBV3-1; d_call: -; cdr3_nt: TGTGCCAGCAGCCAAGATTTTCGAGTTTTTGATGAGCAGTTCTTC; cdr3_aa: CASSQDFRVFDEQFF
clone_size: many; j_call: TRBJ2-1; v_call: TRBV20-1; d_call: -; cdr3_nt: TGCAGTGTCAAAAGGGGTGGGGAGCAGTTCTTC; cdr3_aa: CSVKRGGEQFF
clone_size: many; j_call: TRBJ2-5; v_call: TRBV3-1; d_call: -; cdr3_nt: TGTGCCAGCAGCCAAGGCTGGGGGGATCCCCTAGGGGAGACCCAGTACTTC; cdr3_aa: CASSQGWGDPLGETQYF
clone_size: many; j_call: TRBJ2-5; v_call: TRBV21-1; d_call: -; cdr3_nt: TGTGCCAGCAGCAATCGATCCACAACTAGCGGGGAAAGGACCCAGTACTTC; cdr3_aa: CASSNRSTTSGERTQYF
clone_size: -; j_call: TRBJ2-5; v_call: TRBV20-1; d_call: TRBD1; cdr3_nt: TGCAGTGCTAGAGCCCCGGGACAGAGAGAGACCCAGTACTTC; cdr3_aa: CSARAPGQRETQYF
clone_size: many; j_call: TRBJ1-4; v_call: TRBV4-1; d_call: -; cdr3_nt: TGCGCCAGCAGCCAAGTGGGCCAGGGCCTCGGGGAAAAACTGTTTTTT; cdr3_aa: CASSQVGQGLGEKLFF
clone_size: many; j_call: TRBJ2-2; v_call: TRBV12-3/TRBV12-4; d_call: -; cdr3_nt: TGTGCCAGCAGTTCCTGGGGGGACGGGGAGCTGTTTTTT; cdr3_aa: CASSSWGDGELFF
clone_size: many; j_call: TRBJ1-5; v_call: TRBV7-8; d_call: TRBD1; cdr3_nt: TGTGCCAGCAGCTTTCACAGGGGATATAGCAATCAGCCCCAGCATTTT; cdr3_aa: CASSFHRGYSNQPQHF
clone_size: many; j_call: TRBJ1-2; v_call: TRBV12-3/TRBV12-4; d_call: -; cdr3_nt: TGTGCCAGCAGTACATACTATGGCTACACCTTC; cdr3_aa: CASSTYYGYTF
clone_size: many; j_call: TRBJ2-7; v_call: TRBV7-2; d_call: TRBD1; cdr3_nt: TGTGCCAGCAGGCTCTACGACAGGGGCGGGCACGAGCAGTACTTC; cdr3_aa: CASRLYDRGGHEQYF
clone_size: -; j_call: TRBJ2-3; v_call: TRBV6-5; d_call: TRBD2; cdr3_nt: TGTGCCAGCAGTTACGGGGCTAGCGGGGGGCCCACAGATACGCAGTATTTT; cdr3_aa: CASSYGASGGPTDTQYF